This T cell receptor beta chain was identified in a study of blood T cell repertoires in COVID-19 (TCRdb year 2020). Looking at the study overall: Samples from collaborators originated in the United States, Italy and Spain and spanned both the acute and convalescent phases of COVID-19. The dataset comprised deeply sampled blood TCRbeta repertoires from subjects exposed to, actively infected with, or recovered from COVID-19. Where available, HLA class I and class II types were taken from metadata supplied by the sample provider and were not determined by assay-based typing. The prospective study material was composed of cDNA or gDNA derived from T cells, B-cell-depleted T cells, or PBMCs. The repertoires were made available in a free public database intended to serve as a resource for research on the immune response to SARS-CoV-2. Samples came from the ongoing ImmuneRACE study (first 160 participants) plus 1,254 subjects from 6 global collaborators. The sample metadata nearly always contained a de-identified subject ID, COVID-19 status, age in years and sex.

The full study reports these points: How much clinical and demographic metadata was included differed by source and by participant, and the metadata was provided uncurated.

Each collaborating institution followed its own protocols to collect whole blood in K2EDTA tubes. For TCRbeta analysis, collaborators shipped samples as frozen whole blood, isolated PBMCs, or DNA extracted from either of those sample types. V is cut back by 6 bases and J by 4 bases, with 1 base in the junction unmatched. Spanning cysteine to phenylalanine, the CDR3 consists of 12 amino acids. CDR3 DNA only is kept here, 36 bases in frame from base 1. CDR1 and CDR2, per the germline V gene, are SNHLY and FYNNEI. A remark on this clone: Its antigen target is currently unknown. The record has no base qualities; no much larger clone is one base away.

The immunoSEQ Assay, a bias-controlled multiplex PCR, was used to amplify TCRbeta CDR3 regions from genomic DNA. Per the original workflow: The number of nucleated cells in each sample was estimated from the amplification of reference gene primers within the assay. To quantify the absolute abundance of each unique TCRbeta CDR3 rearrangement, sequence reads were collapsed and filtered. For each sample, productive Simpson clonality was calculated as the square root of Simpson's diversity index across productive rearrangements. TCRdb took over this immuneACCESS table, retaining in-frame rearrangements with V and J assigned. Such tables are incomplete; in checked studies, under half of the missing clones stem from an unresolved V gene, and the remainder is unexplained. V, J and clone size were drawn from that table, and D and trimming were deduced from the DNA. The sample table contains about 42,000 clones; only one count was recorded for about three quarters of them. 25% to 35% of the sample lies in the top ten.

The sequencing input was peripheral blood. The chain uses TRBV2 and TRBJ2-7; 9 central nucleotides agree with TRBD1. This clonotype was sampled from a woman in her 70s with acute or convalescent COVID-19. The encoded CDR3 is CASSGTGYEQYF. The DNA sequence follows: TGTGCCAGCAGCGGGACAGGGTACGAGCAGTACTTC.